The present T cell receptor (beta chain) was sequenced within a study of blood T cell repertoires in COVID-19. Clones were sequenced by immunoSEQ multiplex PCR, and TCRdb holds only the in-frame ones, with some missing. The sample contains about 220,000 clones, 80% to 85% of which appear only once. This CDR3 region has 13 residues. CDR1 is MDHEN, CDR2 SYDVKM, per germline. Trimming took off 4 bases at V and 2 bases at J, with 8 bases between the two ends. Ages ranged from about 18 to 89 years, with residence in around 24 US areas. Participants' own reports of clinical history determined their cohort assignment.

The chain links TRBV28 to TRBJ1-2; no clear D gene. Material: PBMCs or T cells enriched from blood (not recorded which). The origin of this receptor is a woman in her thirties or forties who had recovered from COVID-19. CDR3 residues: CASSSPGNYGYTF. DNA for the CDR3: TGTGCCAGCAGTTCTCCGGGAAACTATGGCTACACCTTC.